This TCR beta chain was identified during a study of follicular helper T cells after annual influenza vaccination. The table came from immunoSEQ multiplex PCR; TCRdb's copy has only in-frame clones and leaves some out. This sample has some 10,000 clones; about 83% occur once, and the top ten carry around 0.31%. About this clone itself: A read error may produce the germline difference seen at one junction end.

The CDR3 spans 14 residues. CDR1 and CDR2 (germline): SEHNR, FQNEAQ (reference sequence). The sample's time point: 2014-2015 season, 7 days after vaccination. This clonotype originated in an adult who received the influenza vaccine. The V gene is TRBV7-9, the J gene TRBJ2-2; the D gene is possibly TRBD2 (5 bases). The input for sequencing was CXCR5- memory CD4+ T cells sorted from blood, taken 7 days after influenza vaccination. The CDR3 DNA reads TGTGCCAGCAGCCTAGCATTAGGCACCGGGGAGCTGTTTTTT. This gives the protein CASSLALGTGELFF.